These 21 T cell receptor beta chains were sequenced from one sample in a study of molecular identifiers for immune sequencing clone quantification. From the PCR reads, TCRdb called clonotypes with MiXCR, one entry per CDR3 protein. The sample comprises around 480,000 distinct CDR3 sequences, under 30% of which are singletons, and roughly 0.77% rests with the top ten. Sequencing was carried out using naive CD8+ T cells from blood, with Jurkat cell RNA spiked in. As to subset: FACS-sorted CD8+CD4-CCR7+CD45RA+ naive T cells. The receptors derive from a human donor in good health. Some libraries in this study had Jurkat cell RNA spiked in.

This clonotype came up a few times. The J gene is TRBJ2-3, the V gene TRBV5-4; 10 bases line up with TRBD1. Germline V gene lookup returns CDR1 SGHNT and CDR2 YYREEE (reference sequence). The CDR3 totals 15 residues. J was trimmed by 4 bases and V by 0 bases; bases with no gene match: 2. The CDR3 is CASSLAGTGADTQYF. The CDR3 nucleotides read TGTGCCAGCAGCTTGGCAGGGACAGGGGCAGATACGCAGTATTTT.

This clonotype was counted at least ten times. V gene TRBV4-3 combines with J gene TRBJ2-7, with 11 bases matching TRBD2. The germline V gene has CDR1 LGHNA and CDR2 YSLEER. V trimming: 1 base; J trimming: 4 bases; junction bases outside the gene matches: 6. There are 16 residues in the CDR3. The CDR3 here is CASSQGLAGYSYEQYF. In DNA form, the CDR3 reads TGCGCCAGCAGCCAAGGACTAGCGGGATATTCTTACGAGCAGTACTTC.

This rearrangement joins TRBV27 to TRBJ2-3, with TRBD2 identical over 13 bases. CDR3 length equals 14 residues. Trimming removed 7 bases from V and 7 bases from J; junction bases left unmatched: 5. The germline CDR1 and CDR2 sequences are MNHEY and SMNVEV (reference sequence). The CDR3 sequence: CASMGLAGRYTQYF. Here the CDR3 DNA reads TGTGCCAGCATGGGACTAGCGGGACGTTATACGCAGTATTTT.

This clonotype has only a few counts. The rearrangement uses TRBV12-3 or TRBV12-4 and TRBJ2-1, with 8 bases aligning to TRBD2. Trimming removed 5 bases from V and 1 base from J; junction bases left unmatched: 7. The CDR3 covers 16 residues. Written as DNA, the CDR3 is TGTGCCAGCAGTCAAAATCTAGCGGGTTCCTACAATGAGCAGTTCTTC. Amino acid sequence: CASSQNLAGSYNEQFF.

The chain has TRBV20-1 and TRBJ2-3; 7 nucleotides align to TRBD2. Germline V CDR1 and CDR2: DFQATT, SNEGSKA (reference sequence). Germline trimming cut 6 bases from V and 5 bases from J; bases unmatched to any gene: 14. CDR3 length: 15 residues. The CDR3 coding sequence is TGCAGTGCCTTTCTCGGGAGCGGGGTTATAGATACGCAGTATTTT. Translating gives CSAFLGSGVIDTQYF.

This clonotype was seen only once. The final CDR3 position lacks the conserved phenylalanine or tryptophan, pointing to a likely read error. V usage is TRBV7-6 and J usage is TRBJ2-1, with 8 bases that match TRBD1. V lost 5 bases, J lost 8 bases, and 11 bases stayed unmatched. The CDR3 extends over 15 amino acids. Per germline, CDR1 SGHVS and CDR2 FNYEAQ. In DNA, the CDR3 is TGTGCCAGCAGCCCTGGAACGACAGGGGTGGATGAGCAGTTCTCC. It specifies CASSPGTTGVDEQFS.

The DNA of the CDR3 is TGCAGTGCTAGGGGGTTGGCTAGCATGACAGATACGCAGTATTTT. Translated, it gives CSARGLASMTDTQYF. J is TRBJ2-3 and V is TRBV20-1, with a tentative D call TRBD2 (5 bases). V was shortened by 3 bases and J by 3 bases, with 16 bases between the two germline ends. The CDR3 totals 15 residues. The germline CDR1 and CDR2 sequences are DFQATT and SNEGSKA (reference sequence).

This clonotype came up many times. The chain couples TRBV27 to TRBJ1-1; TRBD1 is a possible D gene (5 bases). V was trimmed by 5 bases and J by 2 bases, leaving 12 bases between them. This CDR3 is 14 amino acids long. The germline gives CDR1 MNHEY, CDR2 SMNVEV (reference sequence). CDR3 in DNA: TGTGCCAGCAGTCCCAGGGCAGTAAACACTGAAGCTTTCTTT. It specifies CASSPRAVNTEAFF.

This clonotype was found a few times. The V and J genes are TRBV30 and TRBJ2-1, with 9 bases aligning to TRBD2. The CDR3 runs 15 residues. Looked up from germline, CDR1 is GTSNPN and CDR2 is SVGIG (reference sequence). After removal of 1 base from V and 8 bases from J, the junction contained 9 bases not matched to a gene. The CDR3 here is CAWSGIGGRVDEQFF. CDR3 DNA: TGTGCCTGGAGTGGTATCGGCGGGAGGGTGGATGAGCAGTTCTTC.

The CDR3 here is CASSQSGWDTDTQYF. DNA of the CDR3: TGTGCCAGCAGCCAAAGTGGATGGGATACAGATACGCAGTATTTT. The J gene is TRBJ2-3, the V gene TRBV4-2; no reliable D call. The V and J ends lost 2 bases and 3 bases respectively, with 12 bases between them. The germline CDR1 and CDR2 sequences are LGHNA and YNFKEQ. The CDR3 is 15 residues long.

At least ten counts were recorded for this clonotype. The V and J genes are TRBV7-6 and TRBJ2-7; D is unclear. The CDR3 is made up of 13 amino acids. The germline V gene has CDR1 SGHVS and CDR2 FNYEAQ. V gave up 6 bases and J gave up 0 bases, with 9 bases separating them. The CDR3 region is CASSLSSSYEQYF. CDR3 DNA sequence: TGTGCCAGCAGTTTAAGCAGCTCCTACGAGCAGTACTTC.

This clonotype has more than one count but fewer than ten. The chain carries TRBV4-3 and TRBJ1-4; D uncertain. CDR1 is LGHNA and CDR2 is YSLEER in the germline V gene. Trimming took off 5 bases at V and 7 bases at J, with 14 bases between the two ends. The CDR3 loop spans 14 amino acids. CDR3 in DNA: TGCGCCAGCAGCTCGGTTCTCGGGAGTGAAAAACTGTTTTTT. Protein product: CASSSVLGSEKLFF.

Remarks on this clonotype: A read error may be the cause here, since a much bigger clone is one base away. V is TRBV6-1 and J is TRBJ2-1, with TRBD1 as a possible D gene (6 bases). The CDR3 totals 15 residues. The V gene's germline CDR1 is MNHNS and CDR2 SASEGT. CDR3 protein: CASSAGQPIYNGQFF. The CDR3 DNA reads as TGTGCCAGCAGTGCAGGACAGCCTATCTACAATGGGCAGTTCTTC.

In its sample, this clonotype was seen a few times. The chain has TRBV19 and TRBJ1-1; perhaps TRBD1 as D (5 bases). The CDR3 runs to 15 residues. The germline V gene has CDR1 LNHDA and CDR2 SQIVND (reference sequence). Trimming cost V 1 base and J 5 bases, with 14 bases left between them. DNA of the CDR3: TGTGCCAGTAGTATAGGGGACCGAGCATTGACTGAAGCTTTCTTT. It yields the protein CASSIGDRALTEAFF.

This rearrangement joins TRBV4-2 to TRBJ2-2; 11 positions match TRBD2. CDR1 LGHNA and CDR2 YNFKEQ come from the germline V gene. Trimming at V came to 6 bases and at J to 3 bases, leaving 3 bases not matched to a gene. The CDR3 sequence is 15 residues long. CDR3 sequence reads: CASRLLAGDTGELFF. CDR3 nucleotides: TGTGCCAGCAGGTTACTAGCGGGAGACACCGGGGAGCTGTTTTTT.

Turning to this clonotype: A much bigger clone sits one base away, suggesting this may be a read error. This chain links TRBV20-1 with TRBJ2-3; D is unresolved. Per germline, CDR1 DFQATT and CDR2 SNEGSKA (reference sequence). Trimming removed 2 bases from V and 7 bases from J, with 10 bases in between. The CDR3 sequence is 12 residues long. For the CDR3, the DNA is TGCAGTGCTAGAATACAGAGCCATACGCAGTATTTT. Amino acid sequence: CSARIQSHTQYF.

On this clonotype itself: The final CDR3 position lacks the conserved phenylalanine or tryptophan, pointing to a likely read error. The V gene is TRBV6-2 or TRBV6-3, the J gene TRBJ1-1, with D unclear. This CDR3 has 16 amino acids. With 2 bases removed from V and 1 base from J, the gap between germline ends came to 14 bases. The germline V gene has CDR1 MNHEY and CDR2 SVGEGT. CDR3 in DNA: TGTGCCAGCAGTTACACGACCAAACTACCGAACACTGAAGCTTTCCTT. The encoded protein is CASSYTTKLPNTEAFL.

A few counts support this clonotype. CDR3 nucleotide sequence: TGCGCCAGCAGCCCCCCCAGAGTCCACGAGCAGTACTTC. Translation gives CASSPPRVHEQYF. V gene TRBV4-1 combines with J gene TRBJ2-7; D remains unclear. Trimming pared 4 bases from V and 5 bases from J, leaving 12 bases between. Germline-derived CDR1 and CDR2 are MGHRA and YSYEKL. There are 13 residues in the CDR3.

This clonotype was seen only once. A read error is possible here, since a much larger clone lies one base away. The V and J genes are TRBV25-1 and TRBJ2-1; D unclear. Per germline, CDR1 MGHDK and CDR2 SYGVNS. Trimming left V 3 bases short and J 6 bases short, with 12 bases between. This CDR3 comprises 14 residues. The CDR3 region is CASSESRSVNEQFF. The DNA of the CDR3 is TGTGCCAGCAGTGAGAGCAGGAGTGTCAATGAGCAGTTCTTC.

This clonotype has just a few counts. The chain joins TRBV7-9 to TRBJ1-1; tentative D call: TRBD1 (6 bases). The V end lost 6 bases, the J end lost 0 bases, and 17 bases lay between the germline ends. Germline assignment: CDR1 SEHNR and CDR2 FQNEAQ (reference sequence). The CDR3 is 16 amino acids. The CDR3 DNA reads TGTGCCAGCAGACATATTGTACAGGGAATGAACACTGAAGCTTTCTTT. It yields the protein CASRHIVQGMNTEAFF.

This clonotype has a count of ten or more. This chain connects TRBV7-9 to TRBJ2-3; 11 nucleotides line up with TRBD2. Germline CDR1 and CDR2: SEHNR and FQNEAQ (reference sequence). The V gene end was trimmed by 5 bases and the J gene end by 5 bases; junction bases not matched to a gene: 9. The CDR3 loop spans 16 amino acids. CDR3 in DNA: TGTGCCAGCAGCATATTAGCGGGAGGGCCAATAGATACGCAGTATTTT. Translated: CASSILAGGPIDTQYF.